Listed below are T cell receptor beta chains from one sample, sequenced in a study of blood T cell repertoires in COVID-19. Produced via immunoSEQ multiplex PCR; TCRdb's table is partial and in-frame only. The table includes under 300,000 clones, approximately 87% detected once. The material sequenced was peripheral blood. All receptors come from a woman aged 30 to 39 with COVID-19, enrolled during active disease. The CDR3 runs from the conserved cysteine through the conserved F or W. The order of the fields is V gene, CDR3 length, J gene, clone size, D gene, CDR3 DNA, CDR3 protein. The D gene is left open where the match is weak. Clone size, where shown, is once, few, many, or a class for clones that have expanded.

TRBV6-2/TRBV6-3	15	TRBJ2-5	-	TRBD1	TGTGCCAGCAGCCTATTGGTAGGGGGCGGAGAGACCCAGTACTTC	CASSLLVGGGETQYF
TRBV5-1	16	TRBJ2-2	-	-	TGCGCCAGCAGCTCGACGGCGGGCGCGAACACCGGGGAGCTGTTTTTT	CASSSTAGANTGELFF
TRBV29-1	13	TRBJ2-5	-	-	TGCAGCGTTGACAGGGAAGTAATGGAGACCCAGTACTTC	CSVDREVMETQYF
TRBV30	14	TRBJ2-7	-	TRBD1	TGTGCCTGGACCTGGGGACAGGGTAACGACGAGCAGTACTTC	CAWTWGQGNDEQYF
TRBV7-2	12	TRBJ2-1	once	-	TGTGCCAGCAGCTTAGCGCGAGGGGAGCAGTTCTTC	CASSLARGEQFF
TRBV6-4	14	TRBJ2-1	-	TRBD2	TGTGCCAGCAGCGAGATCGGGGGGTACAATGAGCAGTTCTTC	CASSEIGGYNEQFF
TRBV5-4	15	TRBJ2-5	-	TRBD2	TGTGCCAGCAGCTCGGGACTAGCGGGGGTCGAGACCCAGTACTTC	CASSSGLAGVETQYF
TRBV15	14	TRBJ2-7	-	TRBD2	TGTGCCACCTCGGGGGGGTCCCCCTCCTACGAGCAGTACTTC	CATSGGSPSYEQYF
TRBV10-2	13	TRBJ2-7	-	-	TGCGCCAGCAGTGAGGTAGCGGAGGGTCCGCAGTACTTC	CASSEVAEGPQYF
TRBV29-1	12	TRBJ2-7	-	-	TGCAGCGTTGAAGCGGGAACCTACGAGCAGTACTTC	CSVEAGTYEQYF
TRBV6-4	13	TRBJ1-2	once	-	TGTGCCAGCAGTGACGCCGGACAGATTGGCTACACCTTC	CASSDAGQIGYTF
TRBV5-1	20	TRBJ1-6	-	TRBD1	TGCGCCAGCAGCCCGAGGGCACAGGGGCAGAGGGGCTCCTATAATTCACCCCTCCACTTT	CASSPRAQGQRGSYNSPLHF
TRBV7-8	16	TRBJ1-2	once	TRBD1	TGTGCCAGCAGCTTAGCTGGGATCACAGGGGGGGATGGCTACACCTTC	CASSLAGITGGDGYTF
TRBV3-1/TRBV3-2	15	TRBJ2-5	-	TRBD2	TGTGCCAGCCGACCTAGCGGGGGGCGGGAGGAGACCCAGTACTTC	CASRPSGGREETQYF
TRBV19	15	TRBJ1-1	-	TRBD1	TGTGCCAGTAGTATAGAACCGCAGGGGGAGACTGAAGCTTTCTTT	CASSIEPQGETEAFF
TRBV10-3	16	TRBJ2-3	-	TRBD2	TGTGCCATCAGTGAAAAGCGGGGGGTTAGCACAGATACGCAGTATTTT	CAISEKRGVSTDTQYF
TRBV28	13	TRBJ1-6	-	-	TGTGCCAGCACCCCAAGGAGGAATTCACCCCTCCACTTT	CASTPRRNSPLHF